This TCR beta chain came from a study of technical replicates of blood from several donors. This clone has just one count. TCRdb keeps only in-frame clones here, not all; method: immunoSEQ multiplex PCR. The table includes about 100,000 clones, roughly 94% detected once. This CDR3 has 13 residues. CDR1 and CDR2 from the germline V gene are MNHEY and SVGAGI. Trimming left V 0 bases short and J 6 bases short, with 8 bases between. The sequenced sample consisted of T cells isolated from PBMCs. This sequence was found in a human donor in good health. The chain uses TRBV6-5 and TRBJ1-1; tentatively, D is TRBD1 (5 bases). This CDR3 is CASSYSGGAEAFF. The CDR3 DNA sequence: TGTGCCAGCAGTTACTCTGGGGGGGCTGAAGCTTTCTTT.